This T cell receptor (beta chain) was documented in a study of sequential checkpoint blockade in melanoma. Study overall: Maintenance nivolumab came after either treatment sequence.

The V and J ends lost 6 bases and 6 bases, in that order; junction bases with no gene match: 6. CDR3 length: 14 amino acids. Germline CDR1 SEHNR, CDR2 FQNEAQ (reference sequence). TCRdb keeps only in-frame clones here, not all; method: immunoSEQ multiplex PCR. This table has about 40,000 clones, roughly 85% appearing once. The sample's treatment: randomized to nivolumab then ipilimumab (arm A) or the reverse (arm B). Patients had received no earlier DNA-damaging chemotherapy. Live CD3+CD8+ CD19− CD56− cells were sorted from PBMCs. The source is a human donor with melanoma. The material was CD8+ T cells sorted from blood (inferred from file names), obtained from a patient given nivolumab and ipilimumab in sequence. The chain couples TRBV7-9 to TRBJ2-7, with 12 positions matching TRBD2. Written as DNA, the CDR3 is TGTGCCAGCAGTTACGGACTAGCGGGAACCGAGCAGTACTTC. It specifies CASSYGLAGTEQYF.